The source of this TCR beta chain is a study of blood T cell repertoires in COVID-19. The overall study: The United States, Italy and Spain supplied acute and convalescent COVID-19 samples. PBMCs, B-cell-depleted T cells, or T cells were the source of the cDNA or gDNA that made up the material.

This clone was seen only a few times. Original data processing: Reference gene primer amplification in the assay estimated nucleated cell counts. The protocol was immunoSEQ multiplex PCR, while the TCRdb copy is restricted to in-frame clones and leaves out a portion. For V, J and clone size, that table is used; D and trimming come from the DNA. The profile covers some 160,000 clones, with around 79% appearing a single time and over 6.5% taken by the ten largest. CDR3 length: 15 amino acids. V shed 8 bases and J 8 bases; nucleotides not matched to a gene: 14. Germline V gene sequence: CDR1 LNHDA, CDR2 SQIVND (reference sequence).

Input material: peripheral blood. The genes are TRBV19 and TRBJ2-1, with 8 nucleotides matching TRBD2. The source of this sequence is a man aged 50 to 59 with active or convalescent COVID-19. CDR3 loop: CASAREGLELDEQFF. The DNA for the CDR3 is TGTGCCAGTGCACGGGAGGGACTAGAGTTGGATGAGCAGTTCTTC.